These T cell receptor beta chains were read from a single sample in a study of blood T cell repertoires in COVID-19. Repertoires were generated with immunoSEQ multiplex PCR, while TCRdb's copy carries only in-frame clones and drops some. The table has about 300,000 clones, nearly 90% seen once. Sample: PBMCs or T cells enriched from blood (not recorded which). Receptor source: a woman in her fifties or sixties who had been exposed to COVID-19. Both conserved end residues are trimmed from each CDR3. The D gene is left open where the match is weak.

d_call j_call v_call cdr3_aa
- TRBJ1-5 TRBV28 ASSSLRGFSNQPQH
- TRBJ1-5 TRBV19 ASSIPGPQGSNQPQH
- TRBJ1-1 TRBV6-1 ASSEVQALGAF
- TRBJ1-1 TRBV30 AWDSTGSVDTEAF
- TRBJ2-3 TRBV6-5 ASREDGGRDTQY
- TRBJ2-3 TRBV6-5 ASRKTGPTDTQY
- TRBJ2-1 TRBV28 ASGRRYNEQF
TRBD1 TRBJ2-2 TRBV29-1 SVVTGGKGGELF
TRBD2 TRBJ2-3 TRBV6-2/TRBV6-3 ASSYSGLATQGTDTQY
- TRBJ2-3 TRBV6-5 ASSYTPGGTDTQY
TRBD1 TRBJ2-7 TRBV2 ASSERAGQGALGSYEQY
TRBD1 TRBJ1-4 TRBV15 ATSAGTGGNEKLF
- TRBJ2-5 TRBV2 ASSVGLPVPETQY
TRBD1 TRBJ1-5 TRBV5-5 ASSPDRGHQPQH
- TRBJ2-3 TRBV7-9 ASSFGQGGGGTDTQY
- TRBJ1-4 TRBV28 ASSPQGNEKLF
- TRBJ1-2 TRBV29-1 SVGGGADYGYT
TRBD1 TRBJ1-4 TRBV5-4 ASSSGGAYEKLF
- TRBJ2-3 TRBV27 ASSLDQGFMNTQY
TRBD1 TRBJ1-2 TRBV5-4 ASSYPGTDHYGYT
- TRBJ2-6 TRBV11-2 ASSLGRSVSGANVLT
TRBD1 TRBJ2-7 TRBV5-6 ASSGQGAGSYEQY
- TRBJ2-6 TRBV5-4 ASSSSGVRLLSGANVLT
TRBD2 TRBJ2-3 TRBV7-9 ASSAYTGGRLDTQY
- TRBJ2-7 TRBV6-5 ASSYWDTRDEQY
- TRBJ2-7 TRBV2 ASSDRMEQY
- TRBJ1-6 TRBV28 ASSFPGASNSPLH
- TRBJ1-6 TRBV9 ASSVGAEGNSPLH
TRBD1 TRBJ1-5 TRBV10-3 ATSEWDSSNQPQH
TRBD1 TRBJ1-2 TRBV12-3/TRBV12-4 ASRLTGTDGYT
- TRBJ2-1 TRBV4-2 ASSQLENEQF
- TRBJ2-7 TRBV12-3/TRBV12-4 ASSLIGSYEQY
TRBD1 TRBJ1-6 TRBV19 ASSITGTVGSPLH
- TRBJ2-3 TRBV5-1 ASSLAGGANTDTQY
TRBD1 TRBJ1-2 TRBV12-3/TRBV12-4 ASRRTGAGYT
- TRBJ2-7 TRBV5-1 ASSNPSSYEQY
- TRBJ2-5 TRBV11-2 ASSLPGVQETQY
- TRBJ2-7 TRBV7-8 ASSLGSTGEQY